The sequence of this T cell receptor (beta chain) was determined in a study of T cell changes during pregnancy in multiple sclerosis. Some clones are missing from TCRdb's copy, which holds only in-frame ones; the method was immunoSEQ multiplex PCR. The sample includes approximately 100,000 clones, 85% to 95% seen only once; the top ten take less than 2.5%. The CDR3 has 15 amino acids. Germline V gene data show CDR1 as SGHTA and CDR2 as FQGNSA. Between the trimmed V and J ends, which lost 5 bases and 7 bases, there was a span of 18 bases. This TCR came from a female donor with multiple sclerosis, enrolled in a pregnancy study. Source: peripheral blood, taken in the third trimester of pregnancy. The chain has TRBV7-2 and TRBJ2-1, with D possibly TRBD2 on 6 matching bases. In nucleotides, the CDR3 is TGTGCCAGCAGCCTACGGACATCTCGGGGGAATGAGCAGTTCTTC. It yields the protein CASSLRTSRGNEQFF.